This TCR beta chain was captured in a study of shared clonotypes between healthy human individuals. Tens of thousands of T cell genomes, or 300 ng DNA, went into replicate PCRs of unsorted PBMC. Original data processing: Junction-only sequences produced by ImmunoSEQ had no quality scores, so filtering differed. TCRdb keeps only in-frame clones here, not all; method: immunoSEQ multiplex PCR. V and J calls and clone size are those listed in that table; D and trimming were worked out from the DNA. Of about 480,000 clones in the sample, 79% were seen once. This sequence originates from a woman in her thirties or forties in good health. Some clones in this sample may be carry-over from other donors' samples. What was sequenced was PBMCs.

CDR3: CASSLARGLYNEQFF. For the CDR3, the DNA is TGCGCCAGCAGCTTGGCCAGGGGACTTTACAATGAGCAGTTCTTC. The rearrangement links TRBV5-1 to TRBJ2-1, with D perhaps given as TRBD1 or TRBD2 (6 bases each). The germline V and J ends were trimmed by 0 bases and 4 bases, with 11 bases remaining between them. Germline V gene lookup returns CDR1 SGHRS and CDR2 YFSETQ. CDR3 length: 15 residues.